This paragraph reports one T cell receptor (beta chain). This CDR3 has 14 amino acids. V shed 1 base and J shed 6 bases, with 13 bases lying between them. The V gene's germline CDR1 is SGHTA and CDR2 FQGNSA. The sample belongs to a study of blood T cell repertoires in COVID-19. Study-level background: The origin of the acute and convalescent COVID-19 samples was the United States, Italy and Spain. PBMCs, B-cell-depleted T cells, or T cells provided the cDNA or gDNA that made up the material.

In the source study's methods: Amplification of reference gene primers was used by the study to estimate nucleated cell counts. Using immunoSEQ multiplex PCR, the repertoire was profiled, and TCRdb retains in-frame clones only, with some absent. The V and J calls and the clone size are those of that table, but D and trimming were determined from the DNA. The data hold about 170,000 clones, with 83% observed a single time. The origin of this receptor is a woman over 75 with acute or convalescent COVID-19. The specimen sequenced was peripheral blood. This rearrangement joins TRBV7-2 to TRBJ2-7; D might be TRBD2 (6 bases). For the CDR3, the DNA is TGTGCCAGCAGCTTAGGGGCTAGCGTTACCGAGCAGTACTTC. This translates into CASSLGASVTEQYF.